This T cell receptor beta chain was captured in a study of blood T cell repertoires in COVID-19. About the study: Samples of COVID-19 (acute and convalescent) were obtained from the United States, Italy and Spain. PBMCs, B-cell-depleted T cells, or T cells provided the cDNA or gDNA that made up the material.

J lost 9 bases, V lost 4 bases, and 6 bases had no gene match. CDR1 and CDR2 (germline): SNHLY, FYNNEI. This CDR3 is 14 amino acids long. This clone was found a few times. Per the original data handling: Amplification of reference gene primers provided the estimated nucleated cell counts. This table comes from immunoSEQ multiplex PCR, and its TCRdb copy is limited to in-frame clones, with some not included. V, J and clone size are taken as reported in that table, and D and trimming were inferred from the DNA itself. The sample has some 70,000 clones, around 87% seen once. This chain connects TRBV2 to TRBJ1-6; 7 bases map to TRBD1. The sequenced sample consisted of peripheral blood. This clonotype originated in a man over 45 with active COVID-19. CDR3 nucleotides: TGTGCCAGCAGTGTGGAGGGGGCGAGTTCACCCCTCCACTTT. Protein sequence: CASSVEGASSPLHF.